This T cell receptor (beta chain) was observed in a study of beta chain features in type 1 diabetes. Study as a whole: Investigators examined some 110,000,000 sorted cells across all samples.

Of the isolated RNA, all was reverse transcribed, and so the sequenced material was expressed TCRB transcripts. Assay: immunoSEQ multiplex PCR; the TCRdb copy retains only in-frame clones and omits some. This table has hundreds of thousands of clones, 13% appearing once. About this clone: Its antigen remains unknown.

Study results and limitations: Overrepresentation of cells with high TCR expression could result from cDNA sequencing. In every one of the four CD4+ subsets, TCRB CDR3s were moderately but significantly shorter in Type 1 diabetes patients.

The source material was naive CD4+ T cells from blood. The sequence came from a young man with type 1 diabetes.

The CDR3 nucleotides read TGTGCCAGCAGCCCGGGACTAGCGGGGGGGTCCTACACAGATACGCAGTATTTT. Residues: CASSPGLAGGSYTDTQYF. This chain connects TRBV7-2 to TRBJ2-3; 16 positions match TRBD2. Germline-derived CDR1 and CDR2 are SGHTA and FQGNSA. The CDR3 has 18 residues. Trimming at V came to 5 bases and at J to 2 bases, leaving 7 bases not matched to a gene.